Below, one T cell receptor (beta chain) is given with its context. This specimen comes from a study of early T cells in non-severe SARS-CoV-2 infection. This CDR3 comprises 11 residues. The V gene's germline CDR1 is SEHNR and CDR2 FQNEAQ (reference sequence). Deletions cut 9 bases from V and 3 bases from J, with 6 bases between. TCRdb reprocessed the 5' RACE reads via MiXCR and lists one record per CDR3 protein. The data contain about 60,000 distinct CDR3 sequences, 20% to 25% of them seen just once; the ten biggest clones take up 16%. The source of this sequence is an adult who was a healthcare worker with PCR-confirmed SARS-CoV-2 infection or an uninfected control (not recorded which). This chain uses TRBV7-9 with TRBJ2-1; D assignment may be TRBD1 or TRBD2 (5 bases each). This sample comprised whole blood, obtained at baseline. The chain's CDR3 is CASGGYNEQFF. CDR3 in DNA: TGTGCCAGTGGGGGCTACAATGAGCAGTTCTTC.